The present T cell receptor (beta chain) was sequenced within a study of blood T cell repertoires in COVID-19. For the study at large: COVID-19 samples, acute and convalescent, were from the United States, Italy and Spain. PBMCs, B-cell-depleted T cells, or T cells were the source of the cDNA or gDNA that made up the material.

Per the authors' pipeline: The authors estimated nucleated cell counts from reference gene primer amplification. Produced via immunoSEQ multiplex PCR; TCRdb's table is partial and in-frame only. V and J calls and clone size are those listed in that table; D and trimming were worked out from the DNA. The table includes over 50,000 clones, around 87% detected once. V was cut by 5 bases and J by 7 bases, with 16 bases left in between. The germline CDR1 and CDR2 sequences are LNHDA and SQIVND (reference sequence). The CDR3 contains 14 residues. This clonotype originated in a man in his sixties with acute or convalescent COVID-19. Sample: peripheral blood. The rearrangement uses TRBV19 and TRBJ2-3; tentative D call: TRBD2 (7 bases). The CDR3 region is CASSEGGAVNTQYF. For the CDR3, the DNA is TGTGCCAGTAGTGAGGGGGGGGCGGTAAATACGCAGTATTTT.